This T cell receptor beta chain was obtained from a study of OX40 agonist ivuxolimab in advanced cancers. For the study at large: Ivuxolimab is an agonistic anti-OX40 (CD134) antibody, and patients were treated with it. Whole-study findings and limits: At 0.1 to 3.0 mg/kg, clonal expansion of CD4+ and CD8+ blood T cells had occurred by week 6. The average count of expanded clones was higher among CD8+ T cells than among CD4+.

Produced via immunoSEQ multiplex PCR; TCRdb's table is partial and in-frame only. Here the sample spans some 11,000 clones, nearly 80% being singletons. The sample holds one count of this clone. Its matching antigen is unknown. The sequence derives from an adult with an advanced solid tumor such as melanoma, head and neck, liver or kidney cancer. The source material was CD4+ or CD8+ T cells sorted from blood, sampled in a trial of the OX40 agonist ivuxolimab.

The CDR3 nucleotides are TGTGCCTGGAATCCGGGAAACACTGAAGCTTTCTTT. Translated, it gives CAWNPGNTEAFF. The rearrangement joins TRBV30 to TRBJ1-1; D uncertain. The CDR3 totals 12 residues. Trimming took 4 bases from V and 2 from J, leaving 8 bases between them. Germline CDR1 and CDR2: GTSNPN and SVGIG (reference sequence).